Included here is one TCR beta chain sequence, with context. The ends lost 3 bases at V and 3 bases at J; junction bases unmatched: 12. The CDR3 length is 17 residues. Germline V CDR1 and CDR2: LGHNA, YNFKEQ. The data belong to a study of blood T cells in healthy people across ages. For the second PCR, which ran for roughly 6 to 12 cycles, a sample-barcoded 5' primer and a J-beta primer mix were used. Each cDNA molecule was tagged by a template-switch adaptor with 12 random nucleotides. TCRdb redid the calling of the 5' RACE reads with MiXCR, one entry per CDR3 protein. Of some 690,000 distinct CDR3 sequences detected, 22% appear once; the ten largest clones hold about 22%. Each sample yielded at least 6 micrograms of PBMC total RNA.

The sequenced sample consisted of blood. The TCR was taken from a man aged 70-80 years in good health. The chain carries TRBV4-2 and TRBJ1-1, with TRBD1 matching 8 bases. The CDR3 spells CASSQAGQGWTDTEAFF. The CDR3 DNA is TGTGCCAGCAGCCAGGCCGGACAGGGATGGACGGACACTGAAGCTTTCTTT.